Below, 22 T cell receptor beta chains from the same sample are listed, as sequenced in a study (dated by TCRdb to the mid-2010s). Library construction relied on RT-PCR. TCRdb shows the sequencer as Illumina MiSeq. The public reads were quality trimmed at Q25 with fastp and then assembled into clones with MiXCR by TCRdb, keeping productive beta chains. When rows share a CDR3 protein, they turn into one entry using the most common DNA and genes. This sample is represented by approximately 720,000 distinct CDR3 sequences; over 12% of them were singletons. The biggest ten clones account for 3.6% of the sample. Sequencing input: memory CD4+ T cells from blood. All receptors come from a female donor in good health, serving as a healthy control.

This clonotype was detected ten times or more. The chain joins TRBV24-1 to TRBJ2-5, with D uncertain. V gave up 2 bases and J gave up 2 bases, with 2 bases separating them. The CDR3 has 12 residues. The germline V gene has CDR1 KGHDR and CDR2 SFDVKD. CDR3 in DNA: TGTGCCACCAGTGATTCGCAAGAGACCCAGTACTTC. Amino acids: CATSDSQETQYF.

This clonotype has at least ten counts. The chain couples TRBV5-1 to TRBJ2-5; D unclear. CDR1 is SGHRS and CDR2 is YFSETQ in the germline V gene. The CDR3 has 14 residues. V dropped 0 bases and J dropped 1 base, with 7 bases sitting between them. The CDR3 DNA reads TGCGCCAGCAGCTTGGGTCTGACCCAAGAGACCCAGTACTTC. This codes for CASSLGLTQETQYF.

This clonotype was observed many times. The J gene is TRBJ1-5, the V gene TRBV29-1; 8 positions agree with TRBD1. CDR1 and CDR2 from the germline V gene are SQVTM and ANQGSEA. The CDR3 is made up of 13 amino acids. With 6 bases clipped from V and 2 bases from J, the junction kept 3 bases outside the gene matches. The CDR3 nucleotides are TGCAGCGTCACAGGGGGAGGCAATCAGCCCCAGCATTTT. Protein: CSVTGGGNQPQHF.

V and J are TRBV7-2 and TRBJ1-3; D not certain. The CDR3 has 14 amino acids. Trimming stripped 0 bases from V and 4 bases from J, with 7 bases between. Looked up from germline, CDR1 is SGHTA and CDR2 is FQGNSA. The CDR3 sequence: CASSLAGRGNTIYF. For the CDR3, the DNA is TGTGCCAGCAGCTTAGCAGGGAGAGGAAACACCATATATTTT.

The rearrangement links TRBV6-6 to TRBJ2-7; D is unclear. Trimming took 4 bases from V and 0 from J, leaving 13 bases between them. The CDR3 totals 15 residues. The V gene's germline CDR1 is MNHNY and CDR2 SVGAGI (reference sequence). The CDR3 protein is CASSWERAASYEQYF. CDR3 in DNA: TGTGCCAGCAGTTGGGAACGGGCAGCCTCCTACGAGCAGTACTTC.

This clonotype was picked up many times. The chain employs TRBV15 and TRBJ2-5, with D hard to call. V was pared by 0 bases and J by 5 bases, with 7 bases between. CDR1 LNHNV and CDR2 YYDKDF come from the germline V gene (reference sequence). The CDR3 is made up of 13 amino acids. The CDR3 DNA reads as TGTGCCACCAGCAGAGATCGCGTGGAGACCCAGTACTTC. Protein: CATSRDRVETQYF.

The chain links TRBV18 to TRBJ1-5; D uncertain. Trimming shortened V by 2 bases and J by 5 bases, and 7 bases separated the two germline ends. The length of the CDR3 is 13 residues. Germline V CDR1 and CDR2: KGHSH, LQKENI. The CDR3 is CASSPSFDQPQHF. The CDR3 DNA reads as TGTGCCAGCTCACCATCGTTTGATCAGCCCCAGCATTTT.

This sequence joins TRBV20-1 and TRBJ2-1; TRBD2 might be the D (6 bases). This CDR3 region has 18 residues. Trimming removed 3 bases from V and 6 bases from J, with 27 bases in between. Germline-derived CDR1 and CDR2 are DFQATT and SNEGSKA (reference sequence). The CDR3 DNA reads as TGCAGTGCTAGGGCAGGCCCTGGCGGGGCCGCCCCCGTCAATGAGCAGTTCTTC. Protein sequence: CSARAGPGGAAPVNEQFF.

V is TRBV7-9 and J is TRBJ1-3, with D unresolved. The CDR3 totals 14 residues. Trimming took 3 bases from V and 0 from J, leaving 6 bases between them. Germline values: CDR1 SEHNR, CDR2 FQNEAQ (reference sequence). The DNA of the CDR3 is TGTGCCAGCAGCTTCGAAGACTCTGGAAACACCATATATTTT. It translates to CASSFEDSGNTIYF. The full variable domain, with the rest looked up from reference TRBV7-9 and TRBJ1-3, is DTGVSQNPRHKITKRGQNVTFRCDPISEHNRLYWYRQTLGQGPEFLTYFQNEAQLEKSRLLSDRFSAERPKGSFSTLEIQRTEQGDSAMYLCASSFEDSGNTIYFGEGSWLTVV.

This clonotype has ten or more counts. The chain recombines TRBV29-1 with TRBJ2-3; 11 nucleotides line up with TRBD2. The V segment lost 7 bases and the J segment 3 bases; nucleotides outside the gene matches: 9. From germline, CDR1 is SQVTM and CDR2 ANQGSEA. The CDR3 contains 15 residues. CDR3 residues: CSARGTSGGTDTQYF. CDR3 sequence (DNA): TGCAGCGCCAGAGGGACTAGCGGAGGTACAGATACGCAGTATTTT.

The chain is built from TRBV6-4 and TRBJ2-1; 11 nucleotides agree with TRBD1. Germline V gene data show CDR1 as MRHNA and CDR2 as SNTAGT. The CDR3 has 16 residues. V gave up 4 bases and J gave up 7 bases; unmatched junction bases: 9. In DNA form, the CDR3 reads TGTGCCAGCAGTGTTGACGGGACAGGGGGTATGAATGAGCAGTTCTTC. It yields the protein CASSVDGTGGMNEQFF.

At least ten counts were recorded for this clonotype. CDR3 region: CASSYENGNLDSPLHF. In DNA form, the CDR3 reads TGTGCCAGCAGTTACGAGAACGGGAACTTGGATTCACCCCTCCACTTT. V gene TRBV6-6 combines with J gene TRBJ1-6; no firm D call. Trimming pared 2 bases from V and 8 bases from J, leaving 16 bases between. In germline, CDR1 is MNHNY, CDR2 SVGAGI (reference sequence). CDR3 length equals 16 residues.

This clonotype was counted many times. This rearrangement joins TRBV20-1 to TRBJ2-1; 9 positions match TRBD2. Germline CDR1 and CDR2: DFQATT and SNEGSKA (reference sequence). V dropped 2 bases and J dropped 4; count of bases not matched to a gene: 3. This CDR3 is 14 amino acids long. CDR3 coding DNA: TGCAGTGCTAGACTGGCGGGAGGGTACAATGAGCAGTTCTTC. As protein: CSARLAGGYNEQFF.

This clonotype was observed a few times. The chain carries TRBV6-5 and TRBJ1-1, with D perhaps matching TRBD1 (5 bases). The CDR3 covers 16 residues. The ends were cut back, 7 bases at V and 4 bases at J, with 22 bases in the middle. CDR1 and CDR2 from the germline V gene are MNHEY and SVGAGI. Here the CDR3 reads CASTFDGGGLGTEAFF. Written as DNA, the CDR3 is TGTGCCAGCACTTTCGATGGGGGGGGTTTGGGCACTGAAGCTTTCTTT.

This clonotype was counted many times. The chain carries TRBV24-1 and TRBJ2-7; no clear D. The CDR3 consists of 12 residues. The V gene's germline CDR1 is KGHDR and CDR2 SFDVKD. Trimming cost V 3 bases and J 3 bases, with 5 bases left between them. The CDR3 nucleotides are TGTGCCACCAGTGATATAGGCTACGAGCAGTACTTC. Translating it yields CATSDIGYEQYF.

Only a few counts were recorded for this clonotype. The chain carries TRBV6-2 or TRBV6-3 and TRBJ1-1; no firm D call. The CDR3 length is 12 residues. CDR1 is MNHEY and CDR2 is SVGEGT in the germline V gene. Between the trimmed V and J ends, which lost 7 bases and 7 bases, there was a span of 13 bases. The CDR3 coding sequence is TGTGCCAGCAAGGGCCAGCTCTTTGAAGCTTTCTTT. Its translation is CASKGQLFEAFF.

The rearrangement joins TRBV7-9 to TRBJ1-1, with 11 nucleotides matching TRBD1. Looked up from germline, CDR1 is SEHNR and CDR2 is FQNEAQ (reference sequence). The CDR3 totals 14 residues. V lost 6 bases and J lost 4; bases outside the gene matches: 4. CDR3 bases: TGTGCCAGCAGGGGGACAGGGGGAGGCACTGAAGCTTTCTTT. Its translation: CASRGTGGGTEAFF.

This clonotype was seen a few times. This chain uses TRBV5-1 with TRBJ1-1; 8 positions match TRBD1. The V gene's germline CDR1 is SGHRS and CDR2 YFSETQ. This CDR3 has 13 residues. With 7 bases clipped from V and 2 bases from J, the junction kept 4 bases outside the gene matches. CDR3 sequence reads: CASRDRPNTEAFF. DNA for the CDR3: TGCGCCAGCCGGGACAGGCCTAACACTGAAGCTTTCTTT. Full variable domain (rest looked up from reference TRBV5-1 and TRBJ1-1): KAGVTQTPRYLIKTRGQQVTLSCSPISGHRSVSWYQQTPGQGLQFLFEYFSETQRNKGNFPGRFSGRQFSNSRSEMNVSTLELGDSALYLCASRDRPNTEAFFGQGTRLTVV.

This clonotype occurred once. V and J are TRBV3-1 and TRBJ2-7; the match to TRBD2 covers 8 bases. The length of the CDR3 is 15 residues. Germline trimming cut 1 base from V and 1 base from J; bases unmatched to any gene: 3. From germline, CDR1 is LGHDT and CDR2 YNNKEL (reference sequence). In nucleotides, the CDR3 is TGTGCCAGCAGCCAAGCCGGCGGGGGGTCCTACGAGCAGTACTTC. It yields the protein CASSQAGGGSYEQYF.

V gene TRBV20-1 combines with J gene TRBJ1-1, with 10 bases fitting TRBD1. The CDR3 is 14 residues long. The trim removed 5 bases at V and 1 base at J, leaving 4 bases unmatched. The germline CDR1 and CDR2 sequences are DFQATT and SNEGSKA (reference sequence). CDR3 bases: TGCAGTGCTCTTCGGACAGGGGGGAACACTGAAGCTTTCTTT. Protein sequence: CSALRTGGNTEAFF.

V and J are TRBV5-4 and TRBJ2-1; perhaps D is TRBD1 or TRBD2 (5 bases each). Trimming stripped 0 bases from V and 9 bases from J, with 19 bases between. CDR3 size: 16 residues. From germline, CDR1 is SGHNT and CDR2 YYREEE (reference sequence). CDR3 protein: CASSLGGNVLQGEQFF. In DNA, the CDR3 is TGTGCCAGCAGCTTGGGGGGGAATGTGCTCCAGGGTGAGCAGTTCTTC. The variable domain in full, with the rest retrieved from reference TRBV5-4 and TRBJ2-1, is ETGVTQSPTHLIKTRGQQVTLRCSSQSGHNTVSWYQQALGQGPQFIFQYYREEENGRGNFPPRFSGLQFPNYSSELNVNALELDDSALYLCASSLGGNVLQGEQFFGPGTRLTVL.

The J gene is TRBJ1-4, the V gene TRBV18; no reliable D call. This CDR3 spans 16 amino acids. Germline V gene sequence: CDR1 KGHSH, CDR2 LQKENI. Trimming took off 6 bases at V and 3 bases at J, with 17 bases between the two ends. CDR3 DNA: TGTGCCAGCTCCCTGGAAGAGCGCAAGGCTAATGAAAAACTGTTTTTT. This encodes CASSLEERKANEKLFF.